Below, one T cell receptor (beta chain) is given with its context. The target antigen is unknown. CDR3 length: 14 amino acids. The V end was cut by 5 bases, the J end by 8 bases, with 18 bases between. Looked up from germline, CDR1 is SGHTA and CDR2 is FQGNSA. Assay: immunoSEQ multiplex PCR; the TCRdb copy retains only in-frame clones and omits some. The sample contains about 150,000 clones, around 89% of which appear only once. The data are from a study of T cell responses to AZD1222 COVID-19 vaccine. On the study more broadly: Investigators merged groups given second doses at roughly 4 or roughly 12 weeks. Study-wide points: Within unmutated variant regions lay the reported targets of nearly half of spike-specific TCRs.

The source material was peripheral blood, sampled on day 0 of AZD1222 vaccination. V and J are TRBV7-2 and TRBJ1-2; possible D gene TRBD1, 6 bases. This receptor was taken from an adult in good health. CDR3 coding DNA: TGTGCCAGCAGCCCTCCCGGGACATATGGGGGCTACACCTTC. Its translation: CASSPPGTYGGYTF.